The 31 T cell receptor beta chains below all came from one sample that was sequenced in a study of T cells in Graves' hyperthyroidism and ophthalmopathy. The CDR3 regions of TCR beta were amplified from RNA transcripts. During a first-round RT-PCR of the TCR CDR3, the HTBI primer set was used. TCRdb re-derived calls from the multiplex PCR reads in MiXCR, one entry per CDR3 protein. The table shows approximately 330,000 distinct CDR3 sequences, with roughly 13% occurring only once. Material for sequencing was blood. The receptors derive from a woman aged 40 to 55 with Graves' ophthalmopathy.

This clonotype was recorded at least ten times. This rearrangement joins TRBV2 to TRBJ2-1, with 7 bases identical to TRBD2. The CDR3 covers 20 residues. V was clipped by 5 bases and J by 1 base; unmatched bases: 20. The germline V gene encodes CDR1 SNHLY and CDR2 FYNNEI. The CDR3, as DNA: TGTGCCAGCAGTAAGGGTACACGGACCGGTTCGGGGGGATCCTACAATGAGCAGTTCTTC. It codes for CASSKGTRTGSGGSYNEQFF.

This clonotype was counted at least ten times. The chain is built from TRBV27 and TRBJ2-1, with TRBD2 identical over 10 bases. Germline CDR1 is MNHEY and CDR2 is SMNVEV (reference sequence). This CDR3 contains 17 residues. Trimming took 2 bases from V and 7 from J; bases not matched to a gene: 11. The CDR3 DNA reads as TGTGCCAGCAGTTTAGACAGGGGACTAGCGAGGGTAAATGAGCAGTTCTTC. It translates to CASSLDRGLARVNEQFF.

This chain links TRBV7-9 with TRBJ1-2; 8 bases align to TRBD1. The ends lost 3 bases at V and 8 bases at J; junction bases unmatched: 8. The CDR3 extends over 14 amino acids. Germline lookup yields CDR1 SEHNR and CDR2 FQNEAQ (reference sequence). The CDR3 region has the DNA TGTGCCAGCAGCTTTTCAGGGGGCTCGCGGGGCTACACCTTC. This translates into CASSFSGGSRGYTF.

This clonotype was recorded many times. V is TRBV11-3 and J is TRBJ2-1, with 7 bases fitting TRBD2. Trimming removed 1 base from V and 15 bases from J; junction bases left unmatched: 9. Germline-derived CDR1 and CDR2 are SGHNT and YENEEA. CDR3 length: 13 residues. CDR3 nucleotide sequence: TGTGCCAGCAGCTTAGTTGCGGGGGTCCCTCCGTTCTTC. Translating it yields CASSLVAGVPPFF.

This clonotype was recorded a few times. This chain connects TRBV5-6 to TRBJ1-4; weak D call: TRBD1 (6 bases). The CDR3 totals 13 residues. Trimming left V 4 bases short and J 7 bases short, with 11 bases between. The V gene's germline CDR1 is SGHDT and CDR2 YYEEEE. CDR3 sequence: CASSTLGGEKLFF. The CDR3 nucleotides read TGTGCCAGCAGCACCCTAGGGGGTGAAAAACTGTTTTTT.

The sample holds many counts of this clonotype. One end of the junction is discordant with germline, which a read error may explain. This rearrangement joins TRBV2 to TRBJ1-2; D call uncertain. The CDR3 extends over 14 amino acids. Germline assignment: CDR1 SNHLY and CDR2 FYNNEI. CDR3 bases: TGTGCCAGCAGTACCTCAAGGTCCTCCTATAGCTACACCTTC. Amino acid sequence: CASSTSRSSYSYTF.

V is TRBV4-1 and J is TRBJ1-2; tentatively, D is TRBD1 (6 bases). V was shortened by 0 bases and J by 8 bases, with 13 bases between the two germline ends. The germline V gene encodes CDR1 MGHRA and CDR2 YSYEKL. CDR3 size: 14 residues. The CDR3, as DNA: TGCGCCAGCAGCCAAGATCCGGGGGCGAAGGGCTACACCTTC. This gives the protein CASSQDPGAKGYTF.

The J gene is TRBJ1-1, the V gene TRBV24-1, with D hard to call. V gave up 11 bases and J gave up 7 bases, with 19 bases separating them. The CDR3 has 13 residues. CDR1 is KGHDR, CDR2 SFDVKD, per germline. Written as DNA, the CDR3 is TGTGCCAAAGAGGGTGGAAGAGGCATTGAAGCTTTCTTT. As protein: CAKEGGRGIEAFF.

This chain joins TRBV27 and TRBJ1-6; D not resolved. Per germline, CDR1 MNHEY and CDR2 SMNVEV (reference sequence). The CDR3 has 13 amino acids. Trimming shortened V by 3 bases and J by 4 bases, and 4 bases separated the two germline ends. The CDR3 here is CASSFRYNSPLHF. As DNA, the CDR3 is TGTGCCAGCAGTTTCCGGTATAATTCACCCCTCCACTTT.

This clonotype appeared many times. The chain employs TRBV12-3 or TRBV12-4 and TRBJ2-1, with TRBD2 matching 10 bases. The CDR3 is 16 amino acids. V was pared by 5 bases and J by 3 bases, with 7 bases of the junction left unmatched. The CDR3 DNA reads TGTGCCAGCAGTGTTAGGACTAGCGGAAACTACAATGAGCAGTTCTTC. Its protein product is CASSVRTSGNYNEQFF.

This clonotype has only a few counts. The V call is TRBV9, the J call TRBJ2-1; 7 nucleotides align to TRBD2. V was pared by 0 bases and J by 5 bases, with 14 bases of the junction left unmatched. This CDR3 is built from 18 residues. The germline V gene encodes CDR1 SGDLS and CDR2 YYNGEE. CDR3 region: CASSVGGALAGANNEQFF. The CDR3 region has the DNA TGTGCCAGCAGCGTAGGAGGGGCCTTGGCGGGAGCGAACAATGAGCAGTTCTTC.

In this sample, this clonotype turned up many times. The V call is TRBV28, the J call TRBJ2-2; the D gene is possibly TRBD2 (6 bases). Trimming removed 7 bases from V and 5 bases from J, with 14 bases in between. Germline loops: CDR1 MDHEN, CDR2 SYDVKM. CDR3 size: 14 residues. CDR3 sequence: CASTPEAGTGELFF. Here the CDR3 DNA reads TGTGCCAGCACCCCAGAGGCGGGAACCGGGGAGCTGTTTTTT.

This rearrangement joins TRBV27 to TRBJ1-1; D call uncertain. This CDR3 contains 15 residues. Germline CDR1 and CDR2: MNHEY and SMNVEV (reference sequence). With 7 bases removed from V and 0 bases from J, the gap between germline ends came to 15 bases. CDR3 region: CASKRTGRVNTEAFF. The CDR3 DNA sequence: TGTGCCAGCAAACGCACGGGAAGGGTGAACACTGAAGCTTTCTTT.

This rearrangement joins TRBV20-1 to TRBJ2-5; 8 positions match TRBD1. Unmatched junction bases numbered 12, after V lost 2 bases and J lost 4 bases. The CDR3 contains 16 residues. Germline CDR1 is DFQATT and CDR2 is SNEGSKA (reference sequence). CDR3 protein: CSARHRGQGLTETQYF. The CDR3 DNA reads as TGCAGTGCTAGACATCGAGGACAGGGTTTAACAGAGACCCAGTACTTC.

This clonotype was counted many times. The CDR3 nucleotides are TGTGCCAGCAGCCAGACTAGCGGGGGGTCCAGCTCCTACAATGAGCAGTTCTTC. Its translation: CASSQTSGGSSSYNEQFF. V gene TRBV7-8 combines with J gene TRBJ2-1; 13 bases are shared with TRBD2. The CDR3 runs to 18 residues. Germline-derived CDR1 and CDR2 are SGHVS and FQNEAQ. Trimming removed 5 bases from V and 0 bases from J; junction bases left unmatched: 7.

This clonotype was detected ten times or more. V usage is TRBV6-1 and J usage is TRBJ2-1; 8 nucleotides line up with TRBD2. The CDR3 runs 18 residues. V shed 5 bases, J shed 1 base, and the junction held 13 bases outside the gene matches. Germline CDR1 MNHNS, CDR2 SASEGT. CDR3: CASSFNYLSGSSYNEQFF. The CDR3 nucleotides are TGTGCCAGCAGTTTCAACTACTTAAGCGGGAGTTCCTACAATGAGCAGTTCTTC.

At least ten counts were recorded for this clonotype. The rearrangement joins TRBV24-1 to TRBJ2-1; tentatively, D is TRBD1 (5 bases). This CDR3 contains 12 residues. Trimming cost V 5 bases and J 8 bases, with 9 bases left between them. Germline CDR1 is KGHDR and CDR2 is SFDVKD. The CDR3 region is CATSAARDEQFF. The CDR3 DNA is TGTGCCACCAGTGCGGCCAGGGATGAGCAGTTCTTC.

The chain recombines TRBV4-1 with TRBJ1-2; TRBD1 matches 10 bases. Per the germline V gene, CDR1 is MGHRA and CDR2 is YSYEKL. Losses at the gene ends were 5 bases for V and 7 bases for J; bases not matched to a gene: 10. The CDR3 sequence is 15 residues long. The CDR3 sequence is CASSDWDRGRGGYTF. DNA for the CDR3: TGCGCCAGCAGCGATTGGGACAGGGGACGCGGTGGCTACACCTTC.

This clonotype was picked up a small number of times. V is TRBV5-5 and J is TRBJ1-5; unclear D gene. V was trimmed by 2 bases and J by 0 bases, leaving 6 bases between them. This CDR3 spans 14 amino acids. CDR1 is SGHKS, CDR2 YYEKEE, per germline (reference sequence). CDR3 in amino acids: CASSFQPSNQPQHF. Written as DNA, the CDR3 is TGTGCCAGCAGCTTTCAACCTAGCAATCAGCCCCAGCATTTT.

V is TRBV11-3 and J is TRBJ2-7; 8 bases agree with TRBD2. V was pared by 1 base and J by 0 bases, with 5 bases of the junction left unmatched. In germline, CDR1 is SGHNT, CDR2 YENEEA. The CDR3 length is 16 residues. CDR3 DNA sequence: TGTGCCAGCAGCTTAGTACTAGCGGCCAGCTCCTACGAGCAGTACTTC. It codes for CASSLVLAASSYEQYF.

This clonotype was found a few times. The rearrangement links TRBV5-1 to TRBJ1-1, with TRBD1 as a possible D gene (5 bases). The germline V gene has CDR1 SGHRS and CDR2 YFSETQ. The CDR3 contains 14 residues. V was cut by 0 bases and J by 3 bases, with 9 bases left in between. The DNA of the CDR3 is TGCGCCAGCAGCTTGGGCAGGGTCTACACTGAAGCTTTCTTT. The encoded protein is CASSLGRVYTEAFF.

There are many counts of this clonotype. The rearrangement uses TRBV7-8 and TRBJ2-7, with a weak D call TRBD2 (5 bases). Germline CDR1 SGHVS, CDR2 FQNEAQ. The V end lost 5 bases, the J end lost 1 base, and 12 bases lay between the germline ends. This CDR3 is 14 amino acids long. This CDR3 reads CASSIDGLSYEQYF. CDR3 nucleotide sequence: TGTGCCAGCAGCATCGATGGACTTTCCTACGAGCAGTACTTC.

Remarks on this clonotype: A much more abundant neighbour one base away suggests this may be a read error. This chain joins TRBV7-9 and TRBJ1-2; 7 positions match TRBD1. This CDR3 has 17 residues. J lost 6 bases, V lost 6 bases, and 19 bases had no gene match. The germline CDR1 and CDR2 sequences are SEHNR and FQNEAQ (reference sequence). CDR3 loop: CASSIEKLRQGTNGYTF. CDR3 DNA: TGTGCCAGCAGTATAGAAAAACTCCGACAGGGAACAAATGGCTACACCTTC.

This clonotype was seen many times. The chain joins TRBV10-3 to TRBJ2-7, with TRBD2 identical over 12 bases. The junction had 8 bases not matched to a gene; V was cut back by 3 bases and J by 5 bases. In germline, CDR1 is ENHRY, CDR2 SYGVKD. CDR3 size: 16 residues. This CDR3 reads CAISEQTSGSSHEQYF. In nucleotides, the CDR3 is TGTGCCATCAGTGAACAGACTAGCGGGAGTTCCCACGAGCAGTACTTC.

DNA for the CDR3: TGTGCCAGCAGCCTCCTGCGAGCGGCCAATGAGCAGTTCTTC. Protein sequence: CASSLLRAANEQFF. This rearrangement joins TRBV4-2 to TRBJ2-1; possible D gene TRBD2, 5 bases. V was trimmed by 4 bases and J by 6 bases, leaving 13 bases between them. This CDR3 contains 14 residues. Germline CDR1 is LGHNA and CDR2 is YNFKEQ.

This clonotype was detected a few times. V usage is TRBV29-1 and J usage is TRBJ2-4, with D possibly being TRBD2 (6 bases). V was cut by 2 bases and J by 1 base, with 12 bases left in between. Germline V gene lookup returns CDR1 SQVTM and CDR2 ANQGSEA. This CDR3 has 15 residues. In DNA, the CDR3 is TGCAGCGTTGAAAATCAAGGAGGGGCCAAAAACATTCAGTACTTC. Amino acid sequence: CSVENQGGAKNIQYF.

This clonotype was observed at least ten times. V and J are TRBV5-6 and TRBJ1-2; D not certain. The germline CDR1 and CDR2 sequences are SGHDT and YYEEEE. CDR3 length: 14 amino acids. V lost 4 bases, J lost 5 bases, and 15 bases lay in between. This CDR3 is CASSLQQVQYGYTF. The CDR3 DNA sequence: TGTGCCAGCAGCCTACAGCAGGTTCAATATGGCTACACCTTC.

In its sample, this clonotype was seen many times. V and J are TRBV27 and TRBJ2-7; possibly TRBD2 for D (5 bases). V was shortened by 5 bases and J by 3 bases, with 20 bases between the two germline ends. Per the germline V gene, CDR1 is MNHEY and CDR2 is SMNVEV (reference sequence). The CDR3 is 16 residues long. CDR3 region: CASSLQRTADLYEQYF. CDR3 DNA sequence: TGTGCCAGCAGTCTACAAAGAACAGCGGACCTCTACGAGCAGTACTTC.

This clonotype has a handful of counts. The chain links TRBV28 to TRBJ2-5; D is possibly TRBD2 (5 bases). Germline V lookup: CDR1 MDHEN, CDR2 SYDVKM. The length of the CDR3 is 11 residues. Trimming removed 5 bases at V and 9 bases at J, with 10 bases between. CDR3 sequence: CASSPKEAQYF. DNA for the CDR3: TGTGCCAGCAGTCCCAAGGAGGCCCAGTACTTC.

This clonotype is a singleton in its sample. A much larger clonotype is one base distant, so this may be a read error. The genes are TRBV19 and TRBJ1-5; D gene unclear. The ends were cut back, 0 bases at V and 0 bases at J, with 12 bases in the middle. The CDR3 is made up of 17 amino acids. Germline CDR1 LNHDA, CDR2 SQIVND (reference sequence). This CDR3 reads CASSIDLDGSSNQPQHF. CDR3 nucleotide sequence: TGTGCCAGTAGTATAGATCTTGACGGATCTAGCAATCAGCCCCAGCATTTT.

A few counts support this clonotype. The rearrangement links TRBV20-1 to TRBJ2-5, with 9 positions matching TRBD2. CDR3 length: 19 residues. After removal of 5 bases from V and 0 bases from J, the junction contained 19 bases not matched to a gene. Germline loops: CDR1 DFQATT, CDR2 SNEGSKA (reference sequence). The CDR3 spells CSAGGMGTSRLYHQETQYF. CDR3 DNA sequence: TGCAGTGCTGGAGGTATGGGGACTAGCAGACTCTACCACCAAGAGACCCAGTACTTC.